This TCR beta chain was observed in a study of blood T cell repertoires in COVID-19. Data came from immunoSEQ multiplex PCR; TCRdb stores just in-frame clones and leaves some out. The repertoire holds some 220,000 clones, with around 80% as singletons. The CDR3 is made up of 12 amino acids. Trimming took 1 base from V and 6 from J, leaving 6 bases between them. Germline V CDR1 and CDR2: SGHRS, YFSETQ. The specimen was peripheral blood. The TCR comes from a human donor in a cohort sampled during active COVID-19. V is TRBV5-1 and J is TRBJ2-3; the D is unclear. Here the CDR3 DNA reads TGCGCCAGCAGCTTGACGAGGGATACGCAGTATTTT. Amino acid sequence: CASSLTRDTQYF.